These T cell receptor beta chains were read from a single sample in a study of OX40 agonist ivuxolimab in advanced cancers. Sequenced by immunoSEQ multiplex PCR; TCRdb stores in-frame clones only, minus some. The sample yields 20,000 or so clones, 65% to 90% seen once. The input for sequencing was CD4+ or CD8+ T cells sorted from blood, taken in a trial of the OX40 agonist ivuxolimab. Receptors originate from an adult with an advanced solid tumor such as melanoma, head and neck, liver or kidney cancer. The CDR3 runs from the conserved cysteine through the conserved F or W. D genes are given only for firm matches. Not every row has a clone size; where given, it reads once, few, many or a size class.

CDR3aa: CASRGLGTDTQYF; CDR3nt: TGTGCCAGCAGGGGACTAGGGACAGATACGCAGTATTTT; j_gene: TRBJ2-3; d_gene: TRBD2; v_gene: TRBV27; abundance: .
CDR3aa: CASSSPGKVTNTGELFF; CDR3nt: TGTGCCAGCAGTTCCCCGGGGAAGGTAACGAACACCGGGGAGCTGTTTTTT; j_gene: TRBJ2-2; d_gene: .; v_gene: TRBV28; abundance: .
CDR3aa: CASSLVRTGGSPLHF; CDR3nt: TGCGCCAGCAGCTTGGTACGGACAGGGGGTTCACCCCTCCACTTT; j_gene: TRBJ1-6; d_gene: TRBD1; v_gene: TRBV5-1; abundance: .
CDR3aa: CAWSVGSGSTDTQYF; CDR3nt: TGTGCCTGGAGTGTAGGTAGCGGAAGCACAGATACGCAGTATTTT; j_gene: TRBJ2-3; d_gene: .; v_gene: TRBV30; abundance: .
CDR3aa: CASSQQDLTANYGYTF; CDR3nt: TGTGCCAGCAGCCAACAAGATCTGACAGCTAACTATGGCTACACCTTC; j_gene: TRBJ1-2; d_gene: .; v_gene: TRBV16; abundance: .
CDR3aa: CASSLFRGQGHSYNEQFF; CDR3nt: TGTGCCAGCAGTTTGTTCCGAGGCCAGGGCCACTCCTACAATGAGCAGTTCTTC; j_gene: TRBJ2-1; d_gene: .; v_gene: TRBV28; abundance: .
CDR3aa: CASSQEGGGSSYNEQFF; CDR3nt: TGTGCCAGCAGCCAAGAAGGAGGGGGGTCCTCCTACAATGAGCAGTTCTTC; j_gene: TRBJ2-1; d_gene: .; v_gene: TRBV4-2; abundance: .
CDR3aa: CASSLTQSSGGIADTQYF; CDR3nt: TGTGCCAGCAGCCTAACCCAGTCGTCGGGGGGTATAGCAGATACGCAGTATTTT; j_gene: TRBJ2-3; d_gene: TRBD2; v_gene: TRBV7-3; abundance: few
CDR3aa: CASSQSWDATEAFF; CDR3nt: TGCGCCAGCAGTCAATCTTGGGACGCCACTGAAGCTTTCTTT; j_gene: TRBJ1-1; d_gene: .; v_gene: TRBV23-1; abundance: .
CDR3aa: CASNSPYGSQVGSGNTIYF; CDR3nt: TGTGCCAGCAACTCCCCCTACGGGTCACAGGTGGGCTCTGGAAACACCATATATTTT; j_gene: TRBJ1-3; d_gene: .; v_gene: TRBV11-2; abundance: .
CDR3aa: CASSPTGTSGLRWGTDTQYF; CDR3nt: TGCGCCAGCAGCCCAACCGGGACTAGCGGACTAAGGTGGGGCACAGATACGCAGTATTTT; j_gene: TRBJ2-3; d_gene: TRBD2; v_gene: TRBV4-1; abundance: .
CDR3aa: CASSLGLRPGQGAYEQYF; CDR3nt: TGTGCCAGCAGCTTAGGACTCAGACCGGGACAGGGGGCCTACGAGCAGTACTTC; j_gene: TRBJ2-7; d_gene: TRBD1; v_gene: TRBV11-2; abundance: .
CDR3aa: CASSLRREGLNEQFF; CDR3nt: TGCGCCAGCAGCTTGCGGCGGGAGGGCCTGAATGAGCAGTTCTTC; j_gene: TRBJ2-1; d_gene: TRBD2; v_gene: TRBV5-1; abundance: .
CDR3aa: CASSVQGAYIDTQYF; CDR3nt: TGTGCCAGCAGCGTACAGGGGGCTTATATAGATACGCAGTATTTT; j_gene: TRBJ2-3; d_gene: TRBD1; v_gene: TRBV9; abundance: .
CDR3aa: CASSPQQETQYF; CDR3nt: TGTGCCAGCTCACCACAACAAGAGACCCAGTACTTC; j_gene: TRBJ2-5; d_gene: .; v_gene: TRBV18; abundance: .
CDR3aa: CASTMDMNTEAFF; CDR3nt: TGTGCCAGCACCATGGATATGAACACTGAAGCTTTCTTT; j_gene: TRBJ1-1; d_gene: .; v_gene: TRBV2; abundance: .
CDR3aa: CSVADVGEREQYF; CDR3nt: TGCAGCGTTGCTGACGTTGGAGAGCGCGAGCAGTACTTC; j_gene: TRBJ2-7; d_gene: .; v_gene: TRBV29-1; abundance: .
CDR3aa: CASSGDRFTKHF; CDR3nt: TGTGCCAGCAGTGGGGACAGGTTCACCAAACATTTT; j_gene: TRBJ1-5; d_gene: TRBD1; v_gene: TRBV27; abundance: .
CDR3aa: CASSTVAVGHRNEQFF; CDR3nt: TGTGCCAGTAGTACCGTAGCGGTGGGGCACAGGAATGAGCAGTTCTTC; j_gene: TRBJ2-1; d_gene: .; v_gene: TRBV19; abundance: .
CDR3aa: CASSLAGAVAFF; CDR3nt: TGTGCCAGCAGCTTAGCAGGGGCTGTTGCTTTCTTT; j_gene: TRBJ1-1; d_gene: .; v_gene: TRBV7-9; abundance: .
CDR3aa: CASSYGGTGTYEQYF; CDR3nt: TGTGCCAGCAGCTATGGTGGGACAGGAACCTACGAGCAGTACTTC; j_gene: TRBJ2-7; d_gene: TRBD1; v_gene: TRBV7-2; abundance: once
CDR3aa: CASRPDLGNTIYF; CDR3nt: TGTGCCAGCAGACCCGATTTGGGAAACACCATATATTTT; j_gene: TRBJ1-3; d_gene: .; v_gene: TRBV28; abundance: .
CDR3aa: CAISTTDGDYGYTF; CDR3nt: TGTGCCATCAGCACAACTGACGGCGACTATGGCTACACCTTC; j_gene: TRBJ1-2; d_gene: .; v_gene: TRBV10-3; abundance: .
CDR3aa: CAISEPGWGTEAFF; CDR3nt: TGTGCCATCAGTGAGCCGGGATGGGGGACTGAAGCTTTCTTT; j_gene: TRBJ1-1; d_gene: .; v_gene: TRBV10-3; abundance: .
CDR3aa: CASRPGTNSYEQYF; CDR3nt: TGTGCCAGCAGACCCGGGACAAACTCCTACGAGCAGTACTTC; j_gene: TRBJ2-7; d_gene: .; v_gene: TRBV6-6; abundance: .
CDR3aa: CASSFLGSGGTDTQYF; CDR3nt: TGTGCCAGCAGTTTCTTGGGTAGCGGGGGCACAGATACGCAGTATTTT; j_gene: TRBJ2-3; d_gene: TRBD2; v_gene: TRBV6-5; abundance: .
CDR3aa: CASSLRGGTSGKAYNEQFF; CDR3nt: TGTGCCAGCAGCTTAAGGGGTGGGACTAGCGGAAAAGCCTACAATGAGCAGTTCTTC; j_gene: TRBJ2-1; d_gene: TRBD2; v_gene: TRBV7-9; abundance: once
CDR3aa: CASSISGTGSSNEKLFF; CDR3nt: TGTGCCAGTAGTATATCCGGGACAGGGTCTTCTAATGAAAAACTGTTTTTT; j_gene: TRBJ1-4; d_gene: TRBD1; v_gene: TRBV19; abundance: .
CDR3aa: CASSAQARVDTQYF; CDR3nt: TGTGCCAGCAGCGCCCAGGCCCGGGTAGATACGCAGTATTTT; j_gene: TRBJ2-3; d_gene: .; v_gene: TRBV9; abundance: .
CDR3aa: CSAVGGSLNTEAFF; CDR3nt: TGCAGCGCAGTTGGGGGGTCTTTGAACACTGAAGCTTTCTTT; j_gene: TRBJ1-1; d_gene: .; v_gene: TRBV29-1; abundance: .
CDR3aa: CAWTPQGKGGYTF; CDR3nt: TGTGCCTGGACTCCACAGGGAAAGGGTGGCTACACCTTC; j_gene: TRBJ1-2; d_gene: .; v_gene: TRBV30; abundance: .
CDR3aa: CASSLSGGYGYTF; CDR3nt: TGTGCCAGCAGCTTGTCCGGAGGGTACGGCTACACCTTC; j_gene: TRBJ1-2; d_gene: .; v_gene: TRBV5-4; abundance: .
CDR3aa: CASSSLAGGEETQYF; CDR3nt: TGCGCCAGCAGCTCGTTAGCGGGGGGAGAAGAGACCCAGTACTTC; j_gene: TRBJ2-5; d_gene: TRBD2; v_gene: TRBV5-1; abundance: .
CDR3aa: CASSPDRVAKNIQYF; CDR3nt: TGTGCCAGCAGCCCCGACCGGGTAGCCAAAAACATTCAGTACTTC; j_gene: TRBJ2-4; d_gene: .; v_gene: TRBV11-2; abundance: few
CDR3aa: CASSLGQGSEKLFF; CDR3nt: TGTGCCAGCAGCTTAGGACAGGGGAGTGAAAAACTGTTTTTT; j_gene: TRBJ1-4; d_gene: TRBD1; v_gene: TRBV11-2; abundance: .
CDR3aa: CASSPPGQEKLFF; CDR3nt: TGTGCCAGCTCACCACCAGGGCAAGAAAAACTGTTTTTT; j_gene: TRBJ1-4; d_gene: .; v_gene: TRBV18; abundance: few
CDR3aa: CASSSQGIGNLKLFF; CDR3nt: TGTGCCAGCAGTTCGCAGGGAATTGGGAATCTAAAACTGTTTTTT; j_gene: TRBJ1-4; d_gene: .; v_gene: TRBV2; abundance: .
CDR3aa: CASSLGAPPYGYTF; CDR3nt: TGTGCCAGCAGTTTAGGCGCCCCTCCCTATGGCTACACCTTC; j_gene: TRBJ1-2; d_gene: .; v_gene: TRBV28; abundance: .
CDR3aa: CASSHDKDNSPLHF; CDR3nt: TGTGCCAGCAGCCACGACAAGGATAATTCACCCCTCCACTTT; j_gene: TRBJ1-6; d_gene: .; v_gene: TRBV7-6; abundance: once
CDR3aa: CSALSDLNTEAFF; CDR3nt: TGCAGCGCCCTCTCGGATTTGAACACTGAAGCTTTCTTT; j_gene: TRBJ1-1; d_gene: .; v_gene: TRBV29-1; abundance: .
CDR3aa: CASSQDLTGAGGETQYF; CDR3nt: TGCGCCAGCAGCCAAGATCTCACAGGGGCTGGTGGAGAGACCCAGTACTTC; j_gene: TRBJ2-5; d_gene: TRBD1; v_gene: TRBV4-3; abundance: .
CDR3aa: CASSPSGGGRYEKLFF; CDR3nt: TGTGCCAGCAGTCCCTCGGGCGGGGGGCGTTATGAAAAACTGTTTTTT; j_gene: TRBJ1-4; d_gene: .; v_gene: TRBV28; abundance: .
CDR3aa: CSVAGTSGGELFF; CDR3nt: TGCAGCGTGGCCGGGACAAGTGGCGGGGAGCTGTTTTTT; j_gene: TRBJ2-2; d_gene: .; v_gene: TRBV29-1; abundance: .
CDR3aa: CASSLGTSSYNEQFF; CDR3nt: TGTGCCAGCAGCTTAGGCACTAGCTCCTACAATGAGCAGTTCTTC; j_gene: TRBJ2-1; d_gene: .; v_gene: TRBV7-8; abundance: few
CDR3aa: CATSRVHPSSGNTIYF; CDR3nt: TGTGCCACCAGCAGAGTACACCCAAGCTCTGGAAACACCATATATTTT; j_gene: TRBJ1-3; d_gene: .; v_gene: TRBV15; abundance: .